A single sample is the source of the 15 T cell receptor beta chains below, sequenced in a study of CD8+ T cells in alopecia areata. cDNA reverse transcribed from extracted RNA served as the sequencing template. Libraries were prepared by immunoSEQ multiplex PCR; TCRdb keeps only in-frame clonotypes and omits some of them. The sample has 170,000 or so clones, roughly 65% seen once; the top ten hold 1.5% to 2%. This specimen was CD4+ T cells sorted from blood, taken at week 0. Source of these receptors: a human donor with alopecia areata.

The chain combines TRBV5-1 with TRBJ2-5; 7 positions agree with TRBD2. This CDR3 region has 14 residues. In germline, CDR1 is SGHRS, CDR2 YFSETQ. V shed 5 bases and J 2 bases; nucleotides not matched to a gene: 6. CDR3 sequence: CASRRASGQETQYF. As DNA, the CDR3 is TGCGCCAGCAGGAGAGCTAGCGGTCAAGAGACCCAGTACTTC. Looking up the rest from reference TRBV5-1 and TRBJ2-5 gives the full variable domain: KAGVTQTPRYLIKTRGQQVTLSCSPISGHRSVSWYQQTPGQGLQFLFEYFSETQRNKGNFPGRFSGRQFSNSRSEMNVSTLELGDSALYLCASRRASGQETQYFGPGTRLLVL.

This clone was observed a few times. The CDR3 DNA follows: TGCGCCAGCAGCCAAGATGGACTGATCCAAGAGACCCAGTACTTC. Residues: CASSQDGLIQETQYF. V usage is TRBV4-3 and J usage is TRBJ2-5; tentatively, D is TRBD2 (5 bases). The germline V and J ends were trimmed by 0 bases and 1 base, with 9 bases remaining between them. Germline values: CDR1 LGHNA, CDR2 YSLEER. CDR3 length: 15 residues.

The chain is built from TRBV30 and TRBJ1-6; unclear D gene. The CDR3 runs 14 residues. CDR1 is GTSNPN and CDR2 is SVGIG in the germline V gene (reference sequence). V lost 3 bases to trimming and J lost 2 bases, with 8 bases between them. CDR3 bases: TGTGCCTGGAGGCCCGGGACCTATAATTCACCCCTCCACTTT. Its translation is CAWRPGTYNSPLHF.

The genes are TRBV2 and TRBJ2-5; TRBD2 aligns across 9 bases. Unmatched junction bases numbered 3, after V lost 6 bases and J lost 1 base. This CDR3 region has 14 residues. Germline V lookup: CDR1 SNHLY, CDR2 FYNNEI. The CDR3 DNA sequence: TGTGCCAGCAGGGAGCGGGGGGTCCAAGAGACCCAGTACTTC. Translation gives CASRERGVQETQYF.

The chain is built from TRBV7-6 and TRBJ1-6; D gene ambiguous. CDR3 length equals 16 residues. The germline CDR1 and CDR2 sequences are SGHVS and FNYEAQ. Trimming took off 4 bases at V and 0 bases at J, with 10 bases between the two ends. CDR3 nucleotides: TGTGCCAGCAGCTCGATCAGTGGCTCCTATAATTCACCCCTCCACTTT. It codes for CASSSISGSYNSPLHF.

V gene TRBV7-2 combines with J gene TRBJ1-2, with D tentatively TRBD1 (6 bases). This CDR3 is 14 amino acids long. With 3 bases removed from V and 5 bases from J, the gap between germline ends came to 13 bases. CDR1 SGHTA and CDR2 FQGNSA come from the germline V gene. Here the CDR3 reads CASSFDTGPYGYTF. In nucleotides, the CDR3 is TGTGCCAGCAGCTTCGACACAGGGCCGTATGGCTACACCTTC.

The genes are TRBV9 and TRBJ2-1; D remains unclear. V lost 0 bases to trimming and J lost 4 bases, with 14 bases between them. The CDR3 is 16 residues long. The germline gives CDR1 SGDLS, CDR2 YYNGEE. The CDR3 bases are TGTGCCAGCAGCGTAGTGATGGGGTCTCCTTACAATGAGCAGTTCTTC. This codes for CASSVVMGSPYNEQFF. Full variable domain (remainder filled in from reference TRBV9 and TRBJ2-1): DSGVTQTPKHLITATGQRVTLRCSPRSGDLSVYWYQQSLDQGLQFLIQYYNGEERAKGNILERFSAQQFPDLHSELNLSSLELGDSALYFCASSVVMGSPYNEQFFGPGTRLTVL.

The chain combines TRBV7-3 with TRBJ2-5; D is perhaps TRBD2 (6 bases). V dropped 1 base and J dropped 4 bases, with 13 bases sitting between them. CDR1 and CDR2 (germline): SGHTA, FQGTGA. The CDR3 consists of 15 residues. The CDR3 reads CASSLNAGSAETQYF. Here the CDR3 DNA reads TGTGCCAGCAGCTTAAATGCGGGGTCGGCAGAGACCCAGTACTTC.

This rearrangement joins TRBV6-1 to TRBJ2-1; the D is unclear. V lost 6 bases and J 6 bases, leaving 12 bases between the germline ends. Germline V gene sequence: CDR1 MNHNS, CDR2 SASEGT. The CDR3 runs 13 residues. The CDR3 reads CASRRLTTNEQFF. CDR3 sequence (DNA): TGTGCCAGCAGGCGCCTTACTACCAATGAGCAGTTCTTC.

The V and J genes are TRBV9 and TRBJ1-6; D possibly corresponds to TRBD1 (5 bases). This CDR3 is 14 amino acids long. Trimming stripped 0 bases from V and 9 bases from J, with 10 bases between. Germline values: CDR1 SGDLS, CDR2 YYNGEE. The chain's CDR3 is CASSVVGEASPLHF. For the CDR3, the DNA is TGTGCCAGCAGCGTAGTGGGGGAGGCTTCACCCCTCCACTTT.

This clone appeared many times. The chain employs TRBV29-1 and TRBJ1-1; TRBD1 matches 10 bases. Germline CDR1 SQVTM, CDR2 ANQGSEA. The junction had 8 bases not matched to a gene; V was cut back by 7 bases and J by 6 bases. The CDR3 extends over 13 amino acids. CDR3: CSAIGQGVSEAFF. The CDR3 region has the DNA TGCAGCGCAATTGGACAGGGGGTATCTGAAGCTTTCTTT.

V usage is TRBV30 and J usage is TRBJ2-7, with D possibly matching TRBD2 (5 bases). The CDR3 consists of 15 residues. V lost 2 bases and J 3 bases, leaving 17 bases between the germline ends. Looked up from germline, CDR1 is GTSNPN and CDR2 is SVGIG (reference sequence). In nucleotides, the CDR3 is TGTGCCTGGAGTAACGTGAGGGCGTTGAGCTACGAGCAGTACTTC. It codes for CAWSNVRALSYEQYF.

The chain employs TRBV10-3 and TRBJ1-4, with a tentative D call TRBD1 (5 bases). CDR1 ENHRY and CDR2 SYGVKD come from the germline V gene. V lost 7 bases, J lost 4 bases, and 10 bases lay in between. The CDR3 totals 13 residues. The CDR3 reads CAINAGNNEKLFF. The CDR3 nucleotides are TGTGCCATCAACGCAGGGAATAATGAAAAACTGTTTTTT.

As to this clone: Within the sample, other DNA sequences also encode this same CDR3. The chain uses TRBV29-1 and TRBJ1-1; D is uncertain. Germline lookup yields CDR1 SQVTM and CDR2 ANQGSEA. This CDR3 spans 11 amino acids. Trimming left V 4 bases short and J 2 bases short, with 5 bases between. The DNA for the CDR3 is TGCAGCGTTGCCCGAAACACTGAAGCTTTCTTT. It translates to CSVARNTEAFF.

The chain recombines TRBV29-1 with TRBJ1-1; D not certain. CDR3 length: 11 amino acids. Trimming took 7 bases from V and 4 from J, leaving 10 bases between them. Germline CDR1 SQVTM, CDR2 ANQGSEA. DNA for the CDR3: TGCAGCGGGAACGAGGGCACTGAAGCTTTCTTT. Translated, it gives CSGNEGTEAFF.